Detailed here is one T cell receptor beta chain. The antigen remains undetermined. The data stem from a study of regulatory and conventional T cells in RAG deficiency. Germline CDR1 SNHLY, CDR2 FYNNEI. This CDR3 contains 13 residues. General study findings and limits: Shorter CDR3s in all patient subsets; >85% Treg-Tconv overlap in Omenn. Shannon entropy was markedly lower and Simpson indices higher in RAG-deficient patients than control T-cell subsets.

Genomic DNA came from blood conventional CD4+ T cells gated CD25-low CD127-high. The repertoire was sequenced with immunoSEQ multiplex PCR; TCRdb's copy has only in-frame clones and lacks some. The top ten hold about 0.54% of the sample, which has 45,000 to 50,000 clones, approximately 90% seen once. A further study also used this sample, focusing on regulatory T cells. That work contributes: Amplification used 52 TRBV primers and 13 TRBJ primers. Skewed V and J usage and few unique V-J pairs marked patient repertoires, most in Tregs.

The sample consisted of CD4+ effector T cells sorted from blood. V is TRBV2 and J is TRBJ2-5, with a possible D match to TRBD1 (6 bases). The DNA matches TRBJ2-7 better at its end, which makes the J call doubtful. This receptor was obtained from a human donor in good health. The CDR3: CASRWGLSYEQYF. The DNA for the CDR3 is TGTGCCAGCAGATGGGGGCTGTCCTACGAGCAGTACTTC.